The 5 T cell receptor beta chains presented below share a single source sample, sequenced in a study of cytomegalovirus exposure and HLA in healthy donors. Some clones are missing from TCRdb's copy, which holds only in-frame ones; the method was immunoSEQ multiplex PCR. Of 150,000 to 180,000 clones listed, approximately 86% are singletons. The sequenced sample consisted of PBMCs. The origin of the receptors is a man younger than 30 in good health and CMV-seropositive.

Comment on this clone: Relative to the germline gene, one junction end is altered; a read error may explain this. The J gene is TRBJ1-3, the V gene TRBV29-1; D possibly corresponds to TRBD1 (6 bases). The CDR3 length is 15 residues. Germline CDR1 and CDR2: SQVTM and ANQGSEA. The CDR3, as DNA: TGCAGCGTCGAAGCTGGACAGATCTCTGGAAACACCATATATTTT. The encoded protein is CSVEAGQISGNTIYF.

V and J are TRBV5-4 and TRBJ2-7, with TRBD2 matching 10 bases. The CDR3 runs 15 residues. The J segment lost 6 bases and the V segment lost 0 bases, leaving 6 bases of the junction unmatched. The germline V gene encodes CDR1 SGHNT and CDR2 YYREEE (reference sequence). CDR3 loop: CASSLAQGLAVEQYF. CDR3 bases: TGTGCCAGCAGCTTGGCCCAAGGACTAGCGGTCGAGCAGTACTTC.

The chain is built from TRBV18 and TRBJ2-2; D remains ambiguous. This CDR3 has 15 amino acids. Germline V gives CDR1 KGHSH, CDR2 LQKENI. Deletions cut 0 bases from V and 2 bases from J, with 7 bases between. The CDR3 region is CASSPPSVNTGELFF. CDR3 coding DNA: TGTGCCAGCTCACCACCGTCAGTTAACACCGGGGAGCTGTTTTTT.

V and J are TRBV19 and TRBJ2-7; 7 bases fit TRBD2. There are 14 residues in the CDR3. Looked up from germline, CDR1 is LNHDA and CDR2 is SQIVND (reference sequence). With V trimmed by 5 bases and J by 4 bases, 8 bases remained unmatched. CDR3 DNA sequence: TGTGCCAGTAGTGCGGGGGTATTTTCTTACGAGCAGTACTTC. Protein product: CASSAGVFSYEQYF.

This rearrangement joins TRBV11-2 to TRBJ2-7, with 10 bases that match TRBD1. CDR3 size: 18 residues. V lost 0 bases to trimming and J lost 2 bases; unmatched junction nucleotides: 10. Germline lookup yields CDR1 SGHAT and CDR2 FQNNGV. The CDR3 spells CASSLDATGQGFPYEQYF. The DNA of the CDR3 is TGTGCCAGCAGCTTAGATGCAACGGGACAGGGGTTCCCCTACGAGCAGTACTTC. Variable domain in full (rest from reference TRBV11-2 and TRBJ2-7): EAGVAQSPRYKIIEKRQSVAFWCNPISGHATLYWYQQILGQGPKLLIQFQNNGVVDDSQLPKDRFSAERLKGVDSTLKIQPAKLEDSAVYLCASSLDATGQGFPYEQYFGPGTRLTVT.